The following is a TCR beta chain sequence with its context. For CDR3 and TCR beta VDJ profiling, genomic DNA was the template used. TCRdb used MiXCR to reprocess the reads, holding one entry per CDR3 protein. This table has 75,000 to 100,000 distinct CDR3 sequences, about 67% appearing once. V was pared by 4 bases and J by 6 bases, with 12 bases between. Germline V gene sequence: CDR1 DFQATT, CDR2 SNEGSKA (reference sequence). This CDR3 comprises 12 residues. Only patients with CD8+CD57+ cell expansion on flow cytometry were chosen for sequencing. With no exception, the patients had severe acquired aplastic anemia. The data originate from a study of CD8+CD57+ T cells in acquired aplastic anemia.

The sequenced material came from sorted CD4+, CD8+, or CD8+CD57+ T cells (not recorded which) from PBMCs. The V call is TRBV20-1, the J call TRBJ2-5; D remains ambiguous. This TCR was sampled from a human donor with aplastic anemia. The CDR3 region has the DNA TGCAGTGCTATCACCACCCAGAAGACCCAGTACTTC. Amino acid sequence: CSAITTQKTQYF.